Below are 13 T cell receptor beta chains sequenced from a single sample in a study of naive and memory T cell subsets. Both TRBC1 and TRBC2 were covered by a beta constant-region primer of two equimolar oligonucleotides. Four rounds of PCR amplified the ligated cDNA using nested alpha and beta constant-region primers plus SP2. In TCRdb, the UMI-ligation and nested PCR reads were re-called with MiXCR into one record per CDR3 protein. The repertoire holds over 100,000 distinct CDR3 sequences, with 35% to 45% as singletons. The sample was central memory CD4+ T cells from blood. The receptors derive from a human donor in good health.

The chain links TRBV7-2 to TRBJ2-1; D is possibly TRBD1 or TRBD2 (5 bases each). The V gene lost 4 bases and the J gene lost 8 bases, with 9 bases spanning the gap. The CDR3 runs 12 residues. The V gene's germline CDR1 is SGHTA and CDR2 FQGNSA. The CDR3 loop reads CASSSGADEQFF. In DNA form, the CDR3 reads TGTGCCAGCAGCTCCGGGGCAGATGAGCAGTTCTTC.

The CDR3 sequence is CASSPVVSSGNTIYF. The CDR3 DNA reads TGTGCCAGCAGCCCCGTGGTCAGCTCTGGAAACACCATATATTTT. The chain employs TRBV7-9 and TRBJ1-3; D is unclear. The germline gives CDR1 SEHNR, CDR2 FQNEAQ (reference sequence). The CDR3 is 15 amino acids. The V end lost 5 bases, the J end lost 0 bases, and 11 bases lay between the germline ends.

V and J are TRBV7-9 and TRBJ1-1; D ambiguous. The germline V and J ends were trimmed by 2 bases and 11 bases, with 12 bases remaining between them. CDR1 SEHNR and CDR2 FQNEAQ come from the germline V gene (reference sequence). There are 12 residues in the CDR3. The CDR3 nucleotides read TGTGCCAGCAGCTTAAAAACTTTGAGTGCTTTCTTT. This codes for CASSLKTLSAFF.

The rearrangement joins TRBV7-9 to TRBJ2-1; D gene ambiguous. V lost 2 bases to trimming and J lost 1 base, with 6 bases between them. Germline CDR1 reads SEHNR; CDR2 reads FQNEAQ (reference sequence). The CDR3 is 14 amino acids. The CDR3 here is CASSLSRSYNEQFF. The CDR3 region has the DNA TGTGCCAGCAGCTTAAGTCGGTCCTACAATGAGCAGTTCTTC.

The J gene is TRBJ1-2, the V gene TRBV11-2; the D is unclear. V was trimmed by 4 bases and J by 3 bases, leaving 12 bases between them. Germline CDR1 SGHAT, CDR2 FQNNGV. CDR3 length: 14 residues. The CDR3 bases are TGTGCCAGCAGCTCTTCGGATTGGTACTATGGCTACACCTTC. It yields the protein CASSSSDWYYGYTF.

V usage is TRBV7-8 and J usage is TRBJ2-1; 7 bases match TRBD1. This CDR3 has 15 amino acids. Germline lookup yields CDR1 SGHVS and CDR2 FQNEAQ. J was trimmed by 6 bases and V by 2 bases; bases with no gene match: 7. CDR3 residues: CASSLTTGFGNEQFF. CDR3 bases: TGTGCCAGCAGCTTAACGACAGGGTTCGGCAATGAGCAGTTCTTC.

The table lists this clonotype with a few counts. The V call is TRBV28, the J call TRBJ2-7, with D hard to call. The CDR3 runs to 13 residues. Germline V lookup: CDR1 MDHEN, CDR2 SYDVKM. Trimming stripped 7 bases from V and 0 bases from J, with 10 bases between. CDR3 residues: CASTTGGSYEQYF. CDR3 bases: TGTGCCAGCACCACGGGTGGCTCCTACGAGCAGTACTTC.

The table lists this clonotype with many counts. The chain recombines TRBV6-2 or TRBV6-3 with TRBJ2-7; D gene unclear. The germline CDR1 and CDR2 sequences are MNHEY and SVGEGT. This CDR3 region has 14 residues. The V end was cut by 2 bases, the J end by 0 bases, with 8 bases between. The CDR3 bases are TGTGCCAGCAGTTACCGTCAGAGCTCCTACGAGCAGTACTTC. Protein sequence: CASSYRQSSYEQYF.

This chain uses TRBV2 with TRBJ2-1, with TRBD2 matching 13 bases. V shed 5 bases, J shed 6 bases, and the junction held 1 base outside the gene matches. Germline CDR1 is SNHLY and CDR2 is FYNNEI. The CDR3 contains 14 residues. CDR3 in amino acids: CASSWTSGSNEQFF. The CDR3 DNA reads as TGTGCCAGCAGTTGGACTAGCGGGAGCAATGAGCAGTTCTTC.

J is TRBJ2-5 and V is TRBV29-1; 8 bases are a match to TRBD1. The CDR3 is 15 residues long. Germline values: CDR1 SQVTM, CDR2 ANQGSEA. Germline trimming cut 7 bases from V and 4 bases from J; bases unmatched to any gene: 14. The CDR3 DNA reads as TGCAGCGCTCGGAAGCAGGGGGCCCGCGGAGAGACCCAGTACTTC. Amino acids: CSARKQGARGETQYF.

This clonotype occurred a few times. The CDR3 nucleotides read TGTGCCACCAGGGAGGGGACGCCCCTAGACGAGCAGTACTTC. This translates into CATREGTPLDEQYF. The chain employs TRBV6-1 and TRBJ2-7, with 7 bases matching TRBD2. This CDR3 has 14 residues. V lost 10 bases to trimming and J lost 5 bases; unmatched junction nucleotides: 14. CDR1 and CDR2 from the germline V gene are MNHNS and SASEGT.

Here the CDR3 DNA reads TGTGCCAGTCAAGGGCAGTTCAGCTCCTACGAGCAGTACTTC. Its protein product is CASQGQFSSYEQYF. The chain carries TRBV28 and TRBJ2-7; D uncertain. Per the germline V gene, CDR1 is MDHEN and CDR2 is SYDVKM. The CDR3 runs 14 residues. Trimming removed 9 bases at V and 0 bases at J, with 15 bases between. Filled out from reference TRBV28 and TRBJ2-7, the complete variable domain reads DVKVTQSSRYLVKRTGEKVFLECVQDMDHENMFWYRQDPGLGLRLIYFSYDVKMKEKGDIPEGYSVSREKKERFSLILESASTNQTSMYLCASQGQFSSYEQYFGPGTRLTVT.

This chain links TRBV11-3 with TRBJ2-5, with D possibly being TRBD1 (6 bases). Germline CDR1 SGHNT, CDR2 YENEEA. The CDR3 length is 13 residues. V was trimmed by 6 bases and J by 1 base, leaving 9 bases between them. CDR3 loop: CASSSGAQETQYF. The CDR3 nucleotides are TGTGCCAGCAGTTCAGGGGCCCAAGAGACCCAGTACTTC.